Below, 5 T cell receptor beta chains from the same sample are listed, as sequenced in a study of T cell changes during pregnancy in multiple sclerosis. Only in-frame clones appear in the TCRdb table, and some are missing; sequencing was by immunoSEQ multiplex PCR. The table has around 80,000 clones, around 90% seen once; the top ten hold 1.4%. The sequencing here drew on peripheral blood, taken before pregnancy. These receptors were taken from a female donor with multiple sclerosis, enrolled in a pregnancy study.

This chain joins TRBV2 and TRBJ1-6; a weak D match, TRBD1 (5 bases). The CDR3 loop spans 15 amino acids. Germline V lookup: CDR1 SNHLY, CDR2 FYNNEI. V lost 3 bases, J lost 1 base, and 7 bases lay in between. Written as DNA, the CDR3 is TGTGCCAGCAGTGACCAGGGATCCTATAATTCACCCCTCCACTTT. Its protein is CASSDQGSYNSPLHF.

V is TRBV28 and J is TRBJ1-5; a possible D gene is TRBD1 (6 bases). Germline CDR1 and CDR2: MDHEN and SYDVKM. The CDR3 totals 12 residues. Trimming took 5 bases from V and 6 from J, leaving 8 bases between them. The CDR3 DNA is TGTGCCAGCAGTACGGACAGTCAGCCCCAGCATTTT. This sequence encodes CASSTDSQPQHF.

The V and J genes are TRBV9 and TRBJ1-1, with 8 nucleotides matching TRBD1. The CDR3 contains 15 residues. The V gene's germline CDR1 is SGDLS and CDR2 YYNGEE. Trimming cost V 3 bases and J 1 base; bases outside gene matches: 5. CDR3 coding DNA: TGTGCCAGCAGCGCACGGACAGGGCCGAACACTGAAGCTTTCTTT. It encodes CASSARTGPNTEAFF.

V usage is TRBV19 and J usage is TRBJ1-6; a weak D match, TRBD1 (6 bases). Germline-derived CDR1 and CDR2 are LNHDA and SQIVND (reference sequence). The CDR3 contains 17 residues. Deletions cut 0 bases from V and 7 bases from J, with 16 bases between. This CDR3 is CASSIDRRDQGNSPLHF. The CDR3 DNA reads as TGTGCCAGTAGTATAGATCGTCGTGACCAGGGGAATTCACCCCTCCACTTT.

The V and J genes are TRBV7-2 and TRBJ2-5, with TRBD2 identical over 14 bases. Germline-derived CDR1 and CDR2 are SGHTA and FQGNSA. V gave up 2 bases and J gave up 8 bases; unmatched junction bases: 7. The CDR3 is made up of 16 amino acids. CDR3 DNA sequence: TGTGCCAGCAGCTTACCCTTGACTAGCGGGAGGGTTACCCAGTACTTC. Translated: CASSLPLTSGRVTQYF.